This is a list of T cell receptor beta chains from one sample in a study of T-cell memory formation after mild COVID-19. TCRdb recomputed calls from the 5' RACE reads with MiXCR, one row per CDR3 protein. The table records under 250,000 distinct CDR3 sequences, around 25% of them present only once. The sequencing sample was made of PBMCs or a T cell subset sorted from them (not recorded which). Receptors originate from an adult woman who had mild COVID-19 (a few samples of this study predate the infection). Cell type and time point are not known. Both conserved end residues are trimmed from each CDR3. Each record gives: V gene, J gene, clone size, CDR3 protein. Clone size is given for some rows only: seen once, a few or many times, or a class if the clone is expanded.

V: TRBV6-5
J: TRBJ2-1
size: .
CDR3: ASESRQGSTYNEQF

V: TRBV3-1
J: TRBJ2-7
size: .
CDR3: ASSPPGRTTYEQY

V: TRBV12-3/TRBV12-4
J: TRBJ2-5
size: .
CDR3: ASSKLAGGQETQY

V: TRBV9
J: TRBJ2-1
size: .
CDR3: ASSVAHEQF

V: TRBV9
J: TRBJ1-3
size: once
CDR3: ASSVAGSSGNTIY

V: TRBV24-1
J: TRBJ2-3
size: .
CDR3: ATSDSARRGDTQY

V: TRBV12-3/TRBV12-4
J: TRBJ1-2
size: .
CDR3: ASRGGPTGGYT

V: TRBV18
J: TRBJ1-5
size: .
CDR3: ASSPDRGAQPQH

V: TRBV28
J: TRBJ2-2
size: few
CDR3: ASSLGGQGTGELF

V: TRBV10-3
J: TRBJ2-1
size: few
CDR3: AIRGLAGHEQF

V: TRBV6-6
J: TRBJ2-7
size: .
CDR3: ASRGRGNYEQY

V: TRBV9
J: TRBJ2-1
size: .
CDR3: ASSKGGPQNEQF

V: TRBV4-1
J: TRBJ1-6
size: few
CDR3: ASSRTTGIWSPLH

V: TRBV18
J: TRBJ2-7
size: .
CDR3: ASSPPHLRELHEQY

V: TRBV29-1
J: TRBJ2-2
size: .
CDR3: SGRTGSRNTGELF